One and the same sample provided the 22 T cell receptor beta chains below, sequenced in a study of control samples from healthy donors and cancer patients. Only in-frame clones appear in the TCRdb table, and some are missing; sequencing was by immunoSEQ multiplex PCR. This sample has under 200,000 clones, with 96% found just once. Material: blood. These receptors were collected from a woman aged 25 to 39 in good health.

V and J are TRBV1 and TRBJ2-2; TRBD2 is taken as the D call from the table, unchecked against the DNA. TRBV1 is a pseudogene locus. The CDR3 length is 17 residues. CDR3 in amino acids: CTSSRCLAGAGTGELFF. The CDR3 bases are TGCACCAGCAGTAGGTGTCTAGCGGGGGCTGGTACCGGGGAGCTGTTTTTT.

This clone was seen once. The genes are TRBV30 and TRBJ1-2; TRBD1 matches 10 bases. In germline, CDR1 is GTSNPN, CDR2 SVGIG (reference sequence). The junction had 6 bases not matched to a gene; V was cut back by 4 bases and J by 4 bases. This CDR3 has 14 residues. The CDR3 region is CAWNRDRGFYGYTF. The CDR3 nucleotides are TGTGCCTGGAATCGGGACAGGGGTTTCTATGGCTACACCTTC.

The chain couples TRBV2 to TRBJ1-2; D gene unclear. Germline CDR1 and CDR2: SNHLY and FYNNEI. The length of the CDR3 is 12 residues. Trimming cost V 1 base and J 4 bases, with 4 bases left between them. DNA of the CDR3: TGTGCCAGCAGTGAAGAAGCCTATGGCTACACCTTC. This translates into CASSEEAYGYTF.

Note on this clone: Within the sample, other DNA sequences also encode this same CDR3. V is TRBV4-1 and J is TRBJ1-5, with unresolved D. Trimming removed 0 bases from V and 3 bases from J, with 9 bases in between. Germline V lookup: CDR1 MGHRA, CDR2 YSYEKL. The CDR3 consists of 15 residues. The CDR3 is CASSQDELLNQPQHF. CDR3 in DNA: TGCGCCAGCAGCCAAGACGAGCTACTCAATCAGCCCCAGCATTTT.

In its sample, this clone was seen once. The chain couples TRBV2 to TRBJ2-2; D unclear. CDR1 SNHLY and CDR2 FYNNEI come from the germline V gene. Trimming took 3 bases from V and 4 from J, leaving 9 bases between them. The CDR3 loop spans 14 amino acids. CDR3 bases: TGTGCCAGCAGTGAGTCAATGGGCACCGGGGAGCTGTTTTTT. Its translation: CASSESMGTGELFF.

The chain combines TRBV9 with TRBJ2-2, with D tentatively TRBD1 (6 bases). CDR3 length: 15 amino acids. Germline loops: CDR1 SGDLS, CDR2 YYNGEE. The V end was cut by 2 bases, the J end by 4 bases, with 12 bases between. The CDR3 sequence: CASSVQQGITGELFF. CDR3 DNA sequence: TGTGCCAGCAGCGTTCAGCAGGGGATCACCGGGGAGCTGTTTTTT.

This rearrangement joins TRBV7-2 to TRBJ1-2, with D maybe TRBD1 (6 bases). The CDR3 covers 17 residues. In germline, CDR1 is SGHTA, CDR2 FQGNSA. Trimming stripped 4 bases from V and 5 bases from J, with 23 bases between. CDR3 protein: CASSSTGTGPPGYGYTF. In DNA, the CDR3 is TGTGCCAGCAGCTCAACAGGAACAGGGCCTCCGGGATATGGCTACACCTTC. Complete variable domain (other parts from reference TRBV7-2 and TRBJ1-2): GAGVSQSPSNKVTEKGKDVELRCDPISGHTALYWYRQSLGQGLEFLIYFQGNSAPDKSGLPSDRFSAERTGGSVSTLTIQRTQQEDSAVYLCASSSTGTGPPGYGYTFGSGTRLTVV.

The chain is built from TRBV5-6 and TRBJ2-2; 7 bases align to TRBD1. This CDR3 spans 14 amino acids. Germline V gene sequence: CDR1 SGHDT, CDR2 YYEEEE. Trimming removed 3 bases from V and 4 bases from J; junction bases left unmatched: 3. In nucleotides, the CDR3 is TGTGCCAGCAGCTCACAGGGGAGCACCGGGGAGCTGTTTTTT. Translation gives CASSSQGSTGELFF.

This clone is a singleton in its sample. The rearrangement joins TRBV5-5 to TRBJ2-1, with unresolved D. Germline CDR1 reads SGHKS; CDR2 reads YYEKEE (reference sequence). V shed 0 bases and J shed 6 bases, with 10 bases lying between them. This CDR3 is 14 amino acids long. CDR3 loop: CASSLDGVFNEQFF. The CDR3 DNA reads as TGTGCCAGCAGCTTGGATGGGGTCTTCAATGAGCAGTTCTTC.

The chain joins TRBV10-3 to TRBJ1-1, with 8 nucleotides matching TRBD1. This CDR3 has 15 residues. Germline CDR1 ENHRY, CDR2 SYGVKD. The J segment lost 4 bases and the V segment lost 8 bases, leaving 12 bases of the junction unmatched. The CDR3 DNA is TGTGCCATCGGAGAGGGCAGGGGGCTTGGCACTGAAGCTTTCTTT. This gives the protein CAIGEGRGLGTEAFF.

CDR3 bases: TGTGCCAGCAGTTACATGGAGAACACTGAAGCTTTCTTT. It codes for CASSYMENTEAFF. The V call is TRBV6-6, the J call TRBJ1-1, with unresolved D. Germline V gives CDR1 MNHNY, CDR2 SVGAGI (reference sequence). V lost 2 bases, J lost 1 base, and 5 bases lay in between. The CDR3 contains 13 residues.

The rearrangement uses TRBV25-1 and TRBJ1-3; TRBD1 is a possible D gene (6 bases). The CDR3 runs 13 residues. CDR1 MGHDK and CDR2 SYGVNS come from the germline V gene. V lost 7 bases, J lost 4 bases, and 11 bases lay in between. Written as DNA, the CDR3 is TGTGCCAGCATACCCGGGACAGGAAACACCATATATTTT. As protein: CASIPGTGNTIYF.

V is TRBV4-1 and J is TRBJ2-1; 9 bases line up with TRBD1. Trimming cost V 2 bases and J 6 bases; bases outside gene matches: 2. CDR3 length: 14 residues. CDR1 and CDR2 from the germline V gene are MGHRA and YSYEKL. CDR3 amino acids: CASSQTQGANEQFF. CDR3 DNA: TGCGCCAGCAGCCAAACACAGGGGGCCAATGAGCAGTTCTTC.

CDR3 in amino acids: CASSWRQGYEQFF. Here the CDR3 DNA reads TGTGCCAGCAGCTGGAGACAGGGGTATGAGCAGTTCTTC. The J gene is TRBJ2-1, the V gene TRBV7-2, with TRBD1 identical over 8 bases. J gave up 8 bases and V 4 bases, and 4 bases lay outside the gene matches. CDR1 is SGHTA and CDR2 is FQGNSA in the germline V gene. The CDR3 is made up of 13 amino acids.

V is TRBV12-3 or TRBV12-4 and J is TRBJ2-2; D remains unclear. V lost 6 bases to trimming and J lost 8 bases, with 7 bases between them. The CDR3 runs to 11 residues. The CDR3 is CASRLLGELFF. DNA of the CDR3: TGTGCCAGCAGGCTCTTGGGGGAGCTGTTTTTT.

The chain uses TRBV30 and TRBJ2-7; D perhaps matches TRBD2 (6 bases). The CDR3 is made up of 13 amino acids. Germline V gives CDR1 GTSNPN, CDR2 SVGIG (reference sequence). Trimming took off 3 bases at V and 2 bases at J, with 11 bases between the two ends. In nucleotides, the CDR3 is TGTGCCTGGAGGCTAGCGACGCCCTACGAGCAGTACTTC. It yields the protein CAWRLATPYEQYF.

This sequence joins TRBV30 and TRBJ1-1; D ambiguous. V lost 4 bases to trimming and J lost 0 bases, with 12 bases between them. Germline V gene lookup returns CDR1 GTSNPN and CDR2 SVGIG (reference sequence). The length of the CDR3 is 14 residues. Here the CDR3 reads CAWKVEVMNTEAFF. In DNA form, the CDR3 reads TGTGCCTGGAAAGTGGAAGTCATGAACACTGAAGCTTTCTTT.

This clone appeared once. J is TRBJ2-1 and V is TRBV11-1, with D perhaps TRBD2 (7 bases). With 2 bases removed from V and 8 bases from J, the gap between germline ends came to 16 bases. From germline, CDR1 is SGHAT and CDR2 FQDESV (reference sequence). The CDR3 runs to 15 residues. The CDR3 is CASSLTIGGAYEQFF. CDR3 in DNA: TGTGCCAGCAGCTTAACGATAGGGGGGGCATATGAGCAGTTCTTC.

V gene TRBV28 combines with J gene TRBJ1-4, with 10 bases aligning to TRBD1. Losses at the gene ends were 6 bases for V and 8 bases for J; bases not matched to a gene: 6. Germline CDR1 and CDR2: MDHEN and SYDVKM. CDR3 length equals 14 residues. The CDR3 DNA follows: TGTGCCAGCAGGCTCGACAGGGGGCACGAAAAACTGTTTTTT. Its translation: CASRLDRGHEKLFF.

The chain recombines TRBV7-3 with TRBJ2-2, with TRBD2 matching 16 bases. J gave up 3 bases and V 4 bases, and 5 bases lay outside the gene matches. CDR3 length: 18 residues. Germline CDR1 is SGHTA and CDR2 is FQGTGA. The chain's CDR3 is CASSWGLAGGPDTGELFF. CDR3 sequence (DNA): TGTGCCAGCAGCTGGGGACTAGCGGGAGGGCCAGACACCGGGGAGCTGTTTTTT.

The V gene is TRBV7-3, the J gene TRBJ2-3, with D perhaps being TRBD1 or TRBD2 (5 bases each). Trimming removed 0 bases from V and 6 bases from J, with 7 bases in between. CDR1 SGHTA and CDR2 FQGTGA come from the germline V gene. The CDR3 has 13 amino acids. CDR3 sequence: CASSLTGVDTQYF. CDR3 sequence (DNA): TGTGCCAGCAGCTTAACGGGGGTTGATACGCAGTATTTT.

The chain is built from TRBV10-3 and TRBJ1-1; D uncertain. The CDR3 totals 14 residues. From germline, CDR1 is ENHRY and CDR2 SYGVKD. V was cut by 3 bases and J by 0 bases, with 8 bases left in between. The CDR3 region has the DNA TGTGCCATCAGTGAAGGTGTAGTGAACACTGAAGCTTTCTTT. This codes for CAISEGVVNTEAFF.